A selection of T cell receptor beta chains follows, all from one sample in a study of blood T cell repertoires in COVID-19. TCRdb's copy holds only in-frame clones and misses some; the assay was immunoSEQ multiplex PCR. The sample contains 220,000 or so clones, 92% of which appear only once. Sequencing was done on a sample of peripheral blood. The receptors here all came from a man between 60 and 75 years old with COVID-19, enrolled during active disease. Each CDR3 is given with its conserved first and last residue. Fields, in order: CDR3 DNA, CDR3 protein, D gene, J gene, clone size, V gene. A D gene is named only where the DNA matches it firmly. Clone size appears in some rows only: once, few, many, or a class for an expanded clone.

DNA: TGTGCCAGCAGTTTGGCAGGCACAGATACGCAGTATTTT
CDR3: CASSLAGTDTQYF
D: .
J: TRBJ2-3
size: .
V: TRBV28

DNA: TGTGCCAGCAGTGAGGGACAGGGCTACTCCTACGAGCAGTACTTC
CDR3: CASSEGQGYSYEQYF
D: TRBD1
J: TRBJ2-7
size: .
V: TRBV2

DNA: TGTGCCAGCAGTAGCACAGGGTCAAGTCCCTATCAGCCCCAGCATTTT
CDR3: CASSSTGSSPYQPQHF
D: .
J: TRBJ1-5
size: once
V: TRBV28

DNA: TGTGCCAGCAGTTACTCGTTAATTGAAGCTTTCTTT
CDR3: CASSYSLIEAFF
D: .
J: TRBJ1-1
size: .
V: TRBV6-6

DNA: TGTGCCAGCAGTGAACGGGAGGACAGGGGGGGTGGCTACACCTTC
CDR3: CASSEREDRGGGYTF
D: TRBD1
J: TRBJ1-2
size: once
V: TRBV6-1

DNA: TGTGCCACCAGTGGCCCTAGCAATGAGCAGTTCTTC
CDR3: CATSGPSNEQFF
D: .
J: TRBJ2-1
size: .
V: TRBV24-1

DNA: TGTGCCACCAGCAGAGATCTCCCCGGGGCCAACGTCCTGACTTTC
CDR3: CATSRDLPGANVLTF
D: .
J: TRBJ2-6
size: .
V: TRBV15

DNA: TGTGCCAGCAGCTTAGGATCGACAGCTTATGGCTACACCTTC
CDR3: CASSLGSTAYGYTF
D: .
J: TRBJ1-2
size: few
V: TRBV7-2

DNA: TGTGCCAGCAGCTTCACTAGCGGGGGCACCGGGGAGCTGTTTTTT
CDR3: CASSFTSGGTGELFF
D: TRBD2
J: TRBJ2-2
size: .
V: TRBV7-2

DNA: TGTGCCAGCAGTCCCCTAGGACAGGGGATAAACACCATATATTTT
CDR3: CASSPLGQGINTIYF
D: TRBD1
J: TRBJ1-3
size: .
V: TRBV27

DNA: TGTGCCAGCAGTTTCAGGGAGGGAGCCTATGGCTACACCTTC
CDR3: CASSFREGAYGYTF
D: .
J: TRBJ1-2
size: .
V: TRBV27

DNA: TGCGCCAGCAGCCCGGACTACAGGGGAAGAAGTGGCTACACCTTC
CDR3: CASSPDYRGRSGYTF
D: TRBD1
J: TRBJ1-2
size: .
V: TRBV5-1

DNA: TGTGCCAGCAGCTTCCCCGACAGGGGTCTCCACGAGCAGTACTTC
CDR3: CASSFPDRGLHEQYF
D: TRBD1
J: TRBJ2-7
size: .
V: TRBV7-9

DNA: TGTGCCAGCAGCCTAGGGACTAGCGGAGGACAAGAGACCCAGTACTTC
CDR3: CASSLGTSGGQETQYF
D: TRBD2
J: TRBJ2-5
size: .
V: TRBV11-3

DNA: TGTGCCAGCAGTTTAACTAGCGGGAGGACCTACGAGCAGTACTTC
CDR3: CASSLTSGRTYEQYF
D: TRBD2
J: TRBJ2-7
size: .
V: TRBV6-5

DNA: TGTGCCAGCAGCCCCGAAGCGGGAGCCTCCTCCTACAATGAGCAGTTCTTC
CDR3: CASSPEAGASSYNEQFF
D: TRBD2
J: TRBJ2-1
size: .
V: TRBV9

DNA: TGTGCCAGTAGGAGACAGCAGTCCTACGAGCAGTACTTC
CDR3: CASRRQQSYEQYF
D: .
J: TRBJ2-7
size: .
V: TRBV19

DNA: TGTGCCAGCAGCTCGCGGGACAGGGGGCCTTATGGCTACACCTTC
CDR3: CASSSRDRGPYGYTF
D: TRBD1
J: TRBJ1-2
size: .
V: TRBV13

DNA: TGTGCCAGTAGTAGGGGACAGGGAAACACCGGGGAGCTGTTTTTT
CDR3: CASSRGQGNTGELFF
D: TRBD1
J: TRBJ2-2
size: .
V: TRBV19

DNA: TGTGCCAGCAGCTTAGCGTTTGAGGAGGGTGAGCAGTTCTTC
CDR3: CASSLAFEEGEQFF
D: .
J: TRBJ2-1
size: .
V: TRBV7-9

DNA: TGCGCCAGCAGCCCATTATACAGGGACATGAACACTGAAGCTTTCTTT
CDR3: CASSPLYRDMNTEAFF
D: .
J: TRBJ1-1
size: .
V: TRBV4-1

DNA: TGTGCCAGCAGCCAAGAAGGGCTAGCGGGAGTTAATGAGCAGTTCTTC
CDR3: CASSQEGLAGVNEQFF
D: TRBD2
J: TRBJ2-1
size: once
V: TRBV4-2

DNA: TGTGCCAGCAGCCCGGGACAGGGGGCAGGATATGGCTACACCTTC
CDR3: CASSPGQGAGYGYTF
D: TRBD1
J: TRBJ1-2
size: .
V: TRBV9

DNA: TGTGCCAGCTCACCACAGAACAGGGAGAATGAAAAACTGTTTTTT
CDR3: CASSPQNRENEKLFF
D: .
J: TRBJ1-4
size: few
V: TRBV18

DNA: TGTGCCAGCAGCCCCGAGACCTACGAGCAGTACTTC
CDR3: CASSPETYEQYF
D: .
J: TRBJ2-7
size: .
V: TRBV6-2/TRBV6-3

DNA: TGTGCCAGCACCTCGGGCAGGGTCTATGGCTACACCTTC
CDR3: CASTSGRVYGYTF
D: .
J: TRBJ1-2
size: .
V: TRBV6-5

DNA: TGTGCCAGCAGCCTCGCTAATCCAGGGTCGTACGGAAACACCATATATTTT
CDR3: CASSLANPGSYGNTIYF
D: .
J: TRBJ1-3
size: .
V: TRBV5-4

DNA: TGTGCCAGCTCCGAGAGGGAACAAGGAAATGAGCAGTTCTTC
CDR3: CASSEREQGNEQFF
D: .
J: TRBJ2-1
size: .
V: TRBV18

DNA: TGTGCCAGCCTCGCCGGGACAGGGTTACCTGAAGCTTTCTTT
CDR3: CASLAGTGLPEAFF
D: TRBD1
J: TRBJ1-1
size: .
V: TRBV6-5

DNA: TGCGCCAGCAGCCCGTCCAGGACAGGGATCTACGAGCAGTACTTC
CDR3: CASSPSRTGIYEQYF
D: TRBD1
J: TRBJ2-7
size: .
V: TRBV5-1

DNA: TGTGCCATCAGAGGGGAGGGCGGCTCTGGAAACACCATATATTTT
CDR3: CAIRGEGGSGNTIYF
D: .
J: TRBJ1-3
size: .
V: TRBV10-3

DNA: TGTGCCAGCAGCGTAGGGTCGCCCTATCCACCCTACAATGAGCAGTTCTTC
CDR3: CASSVGSPYPPYNEQFF
D: .
J: TRBJ2-1
size: .
V: TRBV9

DNA: TGTGCCACCTTGTCCCGGAACACTGAAGCTTTCTTT
CDR3: CATLSRNTEAFF
D: .
J: TRBJ1-1
size: .
V: TRBV6-5

DNA: TGTGCCAGCAGCTTAGTCGCTAGCCCGGGCAATGAGCAGTTCTTC
CDR3: CASSLVASPGNEQFF
D: .
J: TRBJ2-1
size: .
V: TRBV7-2

DNA: TGTGCCAGCAAATCGACAGGGACCCAAGAGACCCAGTACTTC
CDR3: CASKSTGTQETQYF
D: TRBD1
J: TRBJ2-5
size: .
V: TRBV2

DNA: TGTGCCAGCTCACCACCGGGTGGCAGACAGGGAGAGACCCAGTACTTC
CDR3: CASSPPGGRQGETQYF
D: TRBD1
J: TRBJ2-5
size: .
V: TRBV18

DNA: TGCAGCGGCTTACAGGGAAACACCATATATTTT
CDR3: CSGLQGNTIYF
D: .
J: TRBJ1-3
size: .
V: TRBV29-1

DNA: TGTGCCAGCAGTTACCTTACAACATCCTACGAGCAGTACTTC
CDR3: CASSYLTTSYEQYF
D: .
J: TRBJ2-7
size: .
V: TRBV6-5

DNA: TGTGCCAGCAGCTGGGAGGAGAATGAAAAACTGTTTTTT
CDR3: CASSWEENEKLFF
D: .
J: TRBJ1-4
size: once
V: TRBV7-9